A single sample is the source of the 9 T cell receptor beta chains below, sequenced in a study of cytomegalovirus exposure and HLA in healthy donors. Researchers ran the PCR with 60 Vbeta and 13 Jbeta primers. Method: immunoSEQ multiplex PCR; TCRdb's copy keeps in-frame clones and lacks some. Of some 270,000 clones in the sample, 80% were seen once. The sample taken for sequencing was PBMCs. The source is a girl aged 2-10 years in good health and CMV-seronegative.

This sequence joins TRBV18 and TRBJ1-1, with D possibly TRBD1 on 5 matching bases. This CDR3 spans 12 amino acids. Germline values: CDR1 KGHSH, CDR2 LQKENI. Between the trimmed V and J ends, which lost 2 bases and 7 bases, there was a span of 8 bases. CDR3 bases: TGTGCCAGCTCACCAATCCAGGGTGAAGCTTTCTTT. Amino acids: CASSPIQGEAFF.

For the CDR3, the DNA is TGCGCCAGACGCCAACGATCTAGCGGGGAAACGTGGGGGGAGCTGTTTTTT. Translating it yields CARRQRSSGETWGELFF. J is TRBJ2-2 and V is TRBV10-2, with 9 bases identical to TRBD2. The V segment lost 9 bases and the J segment 8 bases; nucleotides outside the gene matches: 19. Germline values: CDR1 WSHSY, CDR2 SAAADI. The CDR3 runs to 17 residues.

CDR3 amino acids: CASSSRTSPTDTQYF. In DNA, the CDR3 is TGTGCCAGCAGCTCCCGGACTAGCCCCACAGATACGCAGTATTTT. V and J are TRBV9 and TRBJ2-3; 8 bases fit TRBD2. The CDR3 contains 15 residues. The V gene's germline CDR1 is SGDLS and CDR2 YYNGEE. V lost 4 bases, J lost 2 bases, and 6 bases stayed unmatched. Combining the CDR3 with reference TRBV9 and TRBJ2-3 gives the whole variable domain DSGVTQTPKHLITATGQRVTLRCSPRSGDLSVYWYQQSLDQGLQFLIQYYNGEERAKGNILERFSAQQFPDLHSELNLSSLELGDSALYFCASSSRTSPTDTQYFGPGTRLTVL.

In this sample, this clone turned up a few times. This chain links TRBV7-8 with TRBJ2-1, with 11 positions matching TRBD2. Trimming took 0 bases from V and 8 from J; bases not matched to a gene: 9. The CDR3 covers 17 residues. Germline V gene data show CDR1 as SGHVS and CDR2 as FQNEAQ. The CDR3 is CASSLALAGGPMDEQFF. In nucleotides, the CDR3 is TGTGCCAGCAGCTTAGCCTTAGCGGGAGGGCCTATGGATGAGCAGTTCTTC.

The chain employs TRBV20-1 and TRBJ1-1; D call uncertain. Germline values: CDR1 DFQATT, CDR2 SNEGSKA (reference sequence). Trimming left V 6 bases short and J 4 bases short, with 9 bases between. The CDR3 spans 11 residues. The CDR3 DNA reads as TGCAGTGCCCCTCCCTTCACTGAAGCTTTCTTT. This codes for CSAPPFTEAFF.

Worth noting for this clone: The junction departs from germline at one end; a sequencing error may be responsible. V usage is TRBV7-9 and J usage is TRBJ1-2; TRBD1 matches at 7 bases. The CDR3 contains 16 residues. Germline V gene sequence: CDR1 SEHNR, CDR2 FQNEAQ (reference sequence). The CDR3 DNA is TGTTCCAGCAGCTTACGACAGGGAAAGGGTAACTATGGCTACACCTTC. It specifies CSSSLRQGKGNYGYTF.

This clone was observed a handful of times. The CDR3 region has the DNA TGTGCCAGCAGCTTCAGACTAGCGGGGTTGAGCTCCTACAATGAGCAGTTCTTC. Amino acid sequence: CASSFRLAGLSSYNEQFF. The chain carries TRBV7-9 and TRBJ2-1, with TRBD2 identical over 11 bases. CDR1 and CDR2 (germline): SEHNR, FQNEAQ (reference sequence). Trimming took 3 bases from V and 0 from J; bases not matched to a gene: 7. The CDR3 spans 18 residues. The complete variable domain, with remaining parts taken from reference TRBV7-9 and TRBJ2-1, reads DTGVSQNPRHKITKRGQNVTFRCDPISEHNRLYWYRQTLGQGPEFLTYFQNEAQLEKSRLLSDRFSAERPKGSFSTLEIQRTEQGDSAMYLCASSFRLAGLSSYNEQFFGPGTRLTVL.

This clone appeared a few times. The chain uses TRBV7-8 and TRBJ1-1, with 7 bases aligning to TRBD1. Trimming at V came to 6 bases and at J to 12 bases, leaving 10 bases not matched to a gene. There are 12 residues in the CDR3. Per germline, CDR1 SGHVS and CDR2 FQNEAQ. CDR3 sequence: CASSPSPGQSFF. CDR3 in DNA: TGTGCCAGCAGTCCTTCCCCGGGACAGTCTTTCTTT.

The CDR3 is CASSYSRTGQGNTIYF. CDR3 nucleotides: TGTGCCAGCAGTTACTCGAGGACAGGCCAAGGAAACACCATATATTTT. The chain recombines TRBV6-5 with TRBJ1-3; 7 bases map to TRBD1. J lost 4 bases, V lost 0 bases, and 6 bases had no gene match. CDR3 length: 16 residues. Germline lookup yields CDR1 MNHEY and CDR2 SVGAGI.